This passage covers 17 T cell receptor beta chains from one sample sequenced in a study of beta chain features in type 1 diabetes. Investigators reverse transcribed all isolated RNA, so they sequenced expressed TCRB transcripts. The data were produced by immunoSEQ multiplex PCR, yet TCRdb's version contains in-frame clones alone and is incomplete. Seen here are about 250,000 clones, approximately 14% observed once, and the top ten hold around 0.025%. The specimen sequenced was naive CD4+ T cells from blood. The receptor source for this set is a woman aged 40 to 55 in good health.

This clone was seen a handful of times. CDR3 in amino acids: CASSPGQGGEKLFF. CDR3 DNA sequence: TGTGCCAGCAGCCCCGGACAGGGAGGTGAAAAACTGTTTTTT. The chain recombines TRBV7-9 with TRBJ1-4; TRBD1 matches at 8 bases. CDR1 and CDR2 (germline): SEHNR, FQNEAQ (reference sequence). With V trimmed by 5 bases and J by 7 bases, 6 bases remained unmatched. The CDR3 runs 14 residues. The full variable domain, with the rest looked up from reference TRBV7-9 and TRBJ1-4, is DTGVSQNPRHKITKRGQNVTFRCDPISEHNRLYWYRQTLGQGPEFLTYFQNEAQLEKSRLLSDRFSAERPKGSFSTLEIQRTEQGDSAMYLCASSPGQGGEKLFFGSGTQLSVL.

This clone was recorded at least ten times. This CDR3 reads CASSLREGNEQFF. CDR3 coding DNA: TGTGCCAGCAGCCTTCGCGAGGGCAATGAGCAGTTCTTC. The chain uses TRBV7-2 and TRBJ2-1; tentative D call: TRBD2 (5 bases). The CDR3 sequence is 13 residues long. The V and J ends lost 5 bases and 6 bases respectively, with 11 bases between them. The germline V gene has CDR1 SGHTA and CDR2 FQGNSA.

The chain is built from TRBV29-1 and TRBJ2-2; a weak D match, TRBD1 (6 bases). The V gene lost 8 bases and the J gene lost 0 bases, with 13 bases spanning the gap. The CDR3 length is 14 residues. Germline V gene lookup returns CDR1 SQVTM and CDR2 ANQGSEA. In nucleotides, the CDR3 is TGCAGCACTCTCAGGGGAACGAACACCGGGGAGCTGTTTTTT. This gives the protein CSTLRGTNTGELFF.

This clone was detected many times. The CDR3, as DNA: TGCGCCAGCAGCCAAGCGGGACGGGGGGAGACCCAGTACTTC. It yields the protein CASSQAGRGETQYF. This rearrangement joins TRBV4-3 to TRBJ2-5, with a weak D call TRBD2 (6 bases). This CDR3 is built from 14 residues. Germline assignment: CDR1 LGHNA and CDR2 YSLEER. The V gene lost 1 base and the J gene lost 5 bases, with 11 bases spanning the gap.

The chain couples TRBV29-1 to TRBJ2-5, with a weak D call TRBD1 (6 bases). From germline, CDR1 is SQVTM and CDR2 ANQGSEA. V was pared by 4 bases and J by 4 bases, with 13 bases between. This CDR3 spans 13 amino acids. This CDR3 reads CSVAQGGGETQYF. CDR3 DNA sequence: TGCAGCGTTGCACAGGGTGGGGGAGAGACCCAGTACTTC.

V usage is TRBV9 and J usage is TRBJ2-4; 7 bases match TRBD1. The CDR3 runs 15 residues. Losses at the gene ends were 3 bases for V and 4 bases for J; bases not matched to a gene: 7. Germline values: CDR1 SGDLS, CDR2 YYNGEE. For the CDR3, the DNA is TGTGCCAGCAGCGAATCGGGACAGCTTAAAAACATTCAGTACTTC. Translating gives CASSESGQLKNIQYF.

The CDR3 reads CASSLGLVRDTQYF. Here the CDR3 DNA reads TGTGCCAGCAGTCTGGGACTGGTTAGGGATACGCAGTATTTT. The chain links TRBV27 to TRBJ2-3, with a weak D call TRBD2 (6 bases). The CDR3 is 14 residues long. With 5 bases removed from V and 6 bases from J, the gap between germline ends came to 15 bases. The germline CDR1 and CDR2 sequences are MNHEY and SMNVEV (reference sequence).

This clone showed up just a few times. The rearrangement links TRBV29-1 to TRBJ2-3; unclear D gene. Per the germline V gene, CDR1 is SQVTM and CDR2 is ANQGSEA. The CDR3 is made up of 13 amino acids. V was clipped by 1 base and J by 0 bases, with 5 bases between them. CDR3 sequence reads: CSVEGASTDTQYF. The CDR3 DNA is TGCAGCGTTGAAGGAGCTAGCACAGATACGCAGTATTTT.

This clone was counted between two and nine times. The rearrangement links TRBV2 to TRBJ2-7; 8 positions match TRBD2. With 5 bases clipped from V and 7 bases from J, the junction kept 13 bases outside the gene matches. This CDR3 has 15 amino acids. Germline V gene data show CDR1 as SNHLY and CDR2 as FYNNEI. The CDR3 here is CASSPAGARPWEQYF. CDR3 DNA sequence: TGTGCCAGCAGTCCAGCGGGGGCACGCCCCTGGGAGCAGTACTTC.

The V gene is TRBV18, the J gene TRBJ1-2, with 8 nucleotides matching TRBD1. The trim removed 2 bases at V and 7 bases at J, leaving 12 bases unmatched. The CDR3 consists of 16 residues. From germline, CDR1 is KGHSH and CDR2 LQKENI. The CDR3 here is CASSPATGQGLGGYTF. The CDR3 coding sequence is TGTGCCAGCTCACCAGCCACCGGACAGGGATTAGGTGGCTACACCTTC.

This clone occurred a few times. This chain connects TRBV4-3 to TRBJ2-5, with TRBD2 matching 14 bases. The CDR3 consists of 17 residues. CDR1 is LGHNA, CDR2 YSLEER, per germline. Germline trimming cut 2 bases from V and 5 bases from J; bases unmatched to any gene: 7. CDR3 DNA sequence: TGCGCCAGCAGCCAACGACTAGCGGGGGGGCTTGGGGAGACCCAGTACTTC. It yields the protein CASSQRLAGGLGETQYF.

The chain is built from TRBV6-6 and TRBJ2-1; 8 positions match TRBD2. Per germline, CDR1 MNHNY and CDR2 SVGAGI (reference sequence). V was pared by 5 bases and J by 5 bases, with 2 bases of the junction left unmatched. CDR3 size: 13 residues. The CDR3 loop reads CASSERGHNEQFF. In nucleotides, the CDR3 is TGTGCCAGCAGTGAGCGGGGGCACAATGAGCAGTTCTTC.

The chain couples TRBV18 to TRBJ1-2; D is perhaps TRBD1 (5 bases). V was trimmed by 0 bases and J by 7 bases, leaving 9 bases between them. Germline V lookup: CDR1 KGHSH, CDR2 LQKENI. The CDR3 covers 13 residues. CDR3 in amino acids: CASSPPGAPGYTF. CDR3 nucleotide sequence: TGTGCCAGCTCACCACCAGGGGCTCCTGGCTACACCTTC.

The J gene is TRBJ2-6, the V gene TRBV5-1; 11 positions match TRBD1. This CDR3 has 18 residues. Unmatched junction bases numbered 4, after V lost 2 bases and J lost 0 bases. The V gene's germline CDR1 is SGHRS and CDR2 YFSETQ. Here the CDR3 DNA reads TGCGCCAGCAGCTTTCGGACAGGGGGCCGCTCTGGGGCCAACGTCCTGACTTTC. Protein: CASSFRTGGRSGANVLTF.

This clone was found a few times. The rearrangement joins TRBV1 to TRBJ1-3; TRBD1, as called in the table, went unchecked against the DNA. TRBV1 is designated a pseudogene. This CDR3 region has 16 residues. The CDR3 loop reads CTSSKGQDGAGNTIYF. In nucleotides, the CDR3 is TGCACCAGCAGCAAGGGACAGGACGGAGCTGGAAACACCATATATTTT.

In this sample, this clone turned up a few times. This chain links TRBV7-6 with TRBJ2-7, with TRBD1 as a possible D gene (5 bases). CDR1 and CDR2 from the germline V gene are SGHVS and FNYEAQ. Trimming took off 3 bases at V and 4 bases at J, with 7 bases between the two ends. The CDR3 extends over 12 amino acids. The CDR3 here is CASSFAGYEQYF. The DNA for the CDR3 is TGTGCCAGCAGCTTCGCAGGGTACGAGCAGTACTTC. The entire variable domain, with the rest obtained from reference TRBV7-6 and TRBJ2-7, is as follows: GAGVSQSPRYKVTKRGQDVALRCDPISGHVSLYWYRQALGQGPEFLTYFNYEAQQDKSGLPNDRFSAERPEGSISTLTIQRTEQRDSAMYRCASSFAGYEQYFGPGTRLTVT.

This clone showed up just a few times. One end of the junction fails to match germline, which may point to a read error. The rearrangement uses TRBV7-7 and TRBJ2-1; 9 bases align to TRBD1. This CDR3 contains 16 residues. Germline V gene lookup returns CDR1 SSHAT and CDR2 FNYEAQ (reference sequence). The CDR3 nucleotides are TGTGCTAGCAGCTTAGCCGGGACAGGGAGTCCCAATGAGCAGTTCTTC. As protein: CASSLAGTGSPNEQFF.